The 13 T cell receptor beta chains in this list originate from one sample, sequenced in a study of shared clonotypes between healthy human individuals. Sequencing used immunoSEQ multiplex PCR; TCRdb keeps in-frame clones, though not all of them. Of some 1.5 million clones in the sample, roughly 96% are singletons; the top ten hold roughly 1.1%. Sequenced input: naive CD4+ T cells sorted from blood. Subset reported: CD45RA+ positively selected. All receptors come from a man aged 25-40 years in good health.

Remarks on this clone: This specimen includes other DNA sequences encoding the same CDR3. This chain joins TRBV28 and TRBJ1-2; D is perhaps TRBD1 (5 bases). The CDR3 loop spans 12 amino acids. Germline-derived CDR1 and CDR2 are MDHEN and SYDVKM. The V end was cut by 5 bases, the J end by 4 bases, with 8 bases between. CDR3 sequence (DNA): TGTGCCAGCAGTCTCAGGGCCTATGGCTACACCTTC. This encodes CASSLRAYGYTF.

The chain couples TRBV11-2 to TRBJ2-1; D may correspond to TRBD1 or TRBD2 (5 bases each). The germline CDR1 and CDR2 sequences are SGHAT and FQNNGV. The V end lost 5 bases, the J end lost 0 bases, and 11 bases lay between the germline ends. The CDR3 loop spans 15 amino acids. CDR3 amino acids: CASSPRGSSYNEQFF. DNA for the CDR3: TGTGCCAGCAGCCCCCGGGGCAGCTCCTACAATGAGCAGTTCTTC.

The CDR3: CATHSEGETQYF. For the CDR3, the DNA is TGTGCTACCCACTCGGAAGGAGAGACCCAGTACTTC. The chain carries TRBV2 and TRBJ2-5; D call uncertain. CDR3 length equals 12 residues. Germline V gene sequence: CDR1 SNHLY, CDR2 FYNNEI.

This clone was found a few times. The chain links TRBV10-3 to TRBJ1-5; D uncertain. The CDR3 has 12 residues. V was pared by 0 bases and J by 5 bases, with 2 bases between. CDR1 and CDR2 (germline): ENHRY, SYGVKD. The CDR3 spells CAISESYQPQHF. CDR3 nucleotides: TGTGCCATCAGTGAGTCCTATCAGCCCCAGCATTTT.

V and J are TRBV7-3 and TRBJ1-2; no clear D gene. Per the germline V gene, CDR1 is SGHTA and CDR2 is FQGTGA. The length of the CDR3 is 13 residues. V dropped 3 bases and J dropped 4 bases, with 9 bases sitting between them. Here the CDR3 reads CASSLGYAYGYTF. CDR3 nucleotides: TGTGCCAGCAGCTTGGGTTACGCCTATGGCTACACCTTC. The entire variable domain, with the rest obtained from reference TRBV7-3 and TRBJ1-2, is as follows: GAGVSQTPSNKVTEKGKYVELRCDPISGHTALYWYRQSLGQGPEFLIYFQGTGAADDSGLPNDRFFAVRPEGSVSTLKIQRTERGDSAVYLCASSLGYAYGYTFGSGTRLTVV.

A note on this clone: In the same sample, other DNA sequences code for this CDR3. V and J are TRBV9 and TRBJ1-1; the D is unclear. V lost 0 bases to trimming and J lost 1 base, with 10 bases between them. The germline gives CDR1 SGDLS, CDR2 YYNGEE. The CDR3 is made up of 15 amino acids. CDR3: CASSVVGGANTEAFF. For the CDR3, the DNA is TGTGCCAGCAGCGTAGTCGGCGGAGCGAACACTGAAGCTTTCTTT.

As to this clone: Other nucleotide sequences in the sample specify the same CDR3. The chain combines TRBV2 with TRBJ2-2, with 10 nucleotides matching TRBD2. Trimming took 6 bases from V and 6 from J; bases not matched to a gene: 4. Germline V gene data show CDR1 as SNHLY and CDR2 as FYNNEI. The CDR3 totals 14 residues. CDR3 coding DNA: TGTGCCAGCAGGCTAGCGGGAGAGGCCGGGGAGCTGTTTTTT. Translated: CASRLAGEAGELFF.

The chain couples TRBV11-2 to TRBJ1-5; TRBD1 aligns across 10 bases. Trimming at V came to 6 bases and at J to 5 bases, leaving 7 bases not matched to a gene. Germline CDR1 is SGHAT and CDR2 is FQNNGV. There are 15 residues in the CDR3. Here the CDR3 DNA reads TGTGCCAGCAGGCCGCTCGACAGGGGGCATCAGCCCCAGCATTTT. As protein: CASRPLDRGHQPQHF.

This chain joins TRBV7-2 and TRBJ2-2, with 12 bases that match TRBD2. V lost 2 bases and J lost 7; bases outside the gene matches: 5. The length of the CDR3 is 16 residues. Germline lookup yields CDR1 SGHTA and CDR2 FQGNSA. Here the CDR3 reads CASSLLAGGRYGELFF. CDR3 DNA sequence: TGTGCCAGCAGCTTACTAGCGGGAGGGCGATACGGGGAGCTGTTTTTT.

V is TRBV18 and J is TRBJ1-5; D remains ambiguous. This CDR3 comprises 14 residues. CDR1 is KGHSH and CDR2 is LQKENI in the germline V gene. With 3 bases removed from V and 3 bases from J, the gap between germline ends came to 9 bases. Here the CDR3 DNA reads TGTGCCAGCTCACCTCAGGAGAACAATCAGCCCCAGCATTTT. Its protein is CASSPQENNQPQHF.

This clone was detected only once. This rearrangement joins TRBV12-5 to TRBJ2-1, with D possibly TRBD2 on 6 matching bases. CDR3 length equals 16 residues. V lost 2 bases and J 2 bases, leaving 13 bases between the germline ends. Germline loops: CDR1 LGHNT, CDR2 FRNRAP. CDR3 residues: CASGLFVGGAYNEQFF. CDR3 nucleotide sequence: TGTGCTAGTGGTTTGTTTGTCGGGGGAGCCTACAATGAGCAGTTCTTC.

In this sample, this clone turned up once. The chain is built from TRBV9 and TRBJ2-3; the D call may be TRBD1 or TRBD2 (5 bases each). CDR1 SGDLS and CDR2 YYNGEE come from the germline V gene. The ends were cut back, 2 bases at V and 2 bases at J, with 15 bases in the middle. The CDR3 runs 16 residues. The CDR3 DNA sequence: TGTGCCAGCAGCGTGAGCGGTGGGGACCTCACAGATACGCAGTATTTT. This gives the protein CASSVSGGDLTDTQYF. Looking up the rest from reference TRBV9 and TRBJ2-3 gives the full variable domain: DSGVTQTPKHLITATGQRVTLRCSPRSGDLSVYWYQQSLDQGLQFLIQYYNGEERAKGNILERFSAQQFPDLHSELNLSSLELGDSALYFCASSVSGGDLTDTQYFGPGTRLTVL.

The rearrangement links TRBV19 to TRBJ2-7; the match to TRBD1 covers 7 bases. The ends lost 1 base at V and 1 base at J; junction bases unmatched: 4. The germline V gene encodes CDR1 LNHDA and CDR2 SQIVND (reference sequence). The CDR3 has 15 residues. For the CDR3, the DNA is TGTGCCAGTAGTATAGTAGGGGGCAAATCCTACGAGCAGTACTTC. Its translation is CASSIVGGKSYEQYF.